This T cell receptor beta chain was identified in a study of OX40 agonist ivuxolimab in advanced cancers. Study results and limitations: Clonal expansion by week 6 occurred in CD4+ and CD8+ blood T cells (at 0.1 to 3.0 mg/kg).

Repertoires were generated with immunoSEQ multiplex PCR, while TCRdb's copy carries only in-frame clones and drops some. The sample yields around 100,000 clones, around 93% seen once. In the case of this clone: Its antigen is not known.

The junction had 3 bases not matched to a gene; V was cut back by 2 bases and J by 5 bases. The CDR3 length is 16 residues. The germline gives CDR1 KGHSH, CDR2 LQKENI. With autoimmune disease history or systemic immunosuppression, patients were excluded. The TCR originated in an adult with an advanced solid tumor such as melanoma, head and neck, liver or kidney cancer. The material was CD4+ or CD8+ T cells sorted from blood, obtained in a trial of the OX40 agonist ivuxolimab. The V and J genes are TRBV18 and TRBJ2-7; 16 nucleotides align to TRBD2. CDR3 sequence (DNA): TGTGCCAGCTCACCAGGGACTAGCGGGAGGGTCCACGAGCAGTACTTC. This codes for CASSPGTSGRVHEQYF.